This T cell receptor beta chain was identified in a study of early T cells in non-severe SARS-CoV-2 infection (dated by TCRdb to about 2021). Some background on the complete study: Because TCR sequencing was done on bulk RNA from unsorted whole blood, the alpha and beta chains could not be paired. General findings and caveats noted by the study authors: VDJdb matching was skewed toward anti-spike CD8 responses and likely underestimated virus-specific expansions by missing private and CD4 specificities.

The study was a case-control design nested within a healthcare worker cohort in London, UK, with weekly nasopharyngeal swab PCR tests and blood sampling. Between 23 and 31 March 2020, the week of the UK lockdown, healthcare workers were enrolled and then followed up weekly for as long as 16 weeks. Its CDR3 holds 14 amino acids, cysteine through phenylalanine. Of the read, only the CDR3 DNA is kept; its 42 bases are in frame from base 1. Via the germline V gene (reference sequence), CDR1 is MNHEY and CDR2 SMNVEV. Here V drops 0 bases and J drops 3 bases, and the junction holds 2 bases not matched to any gene. About this clonotype: Its antigen specificity is not known. Within one base of it there is no much larger clone, and no base qualities were kept.

The receptor library was made with 5' RACE. The sequencer listed for this sample is NextSeq 500. To correct for sequencing error and PCR bias, the TCR library protocol tagged individual cDNA molecules with unique molecular identifiers. TCR alpha and beta chains were both sequenced, and the abundances of alpha and beta sequences in each sample were closely correlated with each other. As for the authors' bioinformatics: Decombinator V4 was used to annotate TCR sequences for V gene, J gene and CDR3. Expanded TCRs were defined as changing significantly between any two time points under a Poisson model with p below 0.0001. Abundances of TCRs were expressed as counts per million after normalisation to the total number of TCRs sequenced in each sample. TRAV1-2 paired with TRAJ12, TRAJ20 or TRAJ33 defined MAIT TCRs, while TRAV10 paired with TRAJ18 defined iNKT TCRs. VDJdb, accessed 1 November 2021, was searched for CMV, EBV and SARS-CoV-2 annotated TCRs, excluding TCRs annotated for multiple antigens. Using fastp trimming at Q25 and MiXCR clonotype assembly, TCRdb reanalyzed the public sequencing data and kept in-frame beta chains. CDR3 protein duplicates are merged, each entry listing the most common genes and DNA. TCRdb, rather than the study authors, made the V and J calls. Here the sample has about 44,000 distinct CDR3 sequences; about 23% occur a single time. The top ten constitute 4.6% of the sample.

The TCR comes from an adult who was a healthcare worker with PCR-confirmed SARS-CoV-2 infection or an uninfected control (not recorded which). The starting material was whole blood, obtained at baseline. The chain is encoded by TRBV27 joined to TRBJ2-7; the central 7 bases match TRBD1. The DNA sequence is TGTGCCAGCAGTTTATCGTGGGACAGCTACGAGCAGTACTTC. Its protein is CASSLSWDSYEQYF.